Sequencing of this TCR beta chain was carried out in a study of blood T cell repertoires in COVID-19. Study details: Samples taken during acute and convalescent COVID-19 were collected in the United States, Italy and Spain. T cells, B-cell-depleted T cells, or PBMCs supplied cDNA or gDNA.

Per germline, CDR1 SGHVS and CDR2 FQNEAQ. The V gene end was trimmed by 4 bases and the J gene end by 5 bases; junction bases not matched to a gene: 6. The CDR3 totals 15 residues. In the authors' methods: Reference gene primer amplification yielded estimated nucleated cell counts. Libraries were prepared by immunoSEQ multiplex PCR; TCRdb keeps only in-frame clonotypes and omits some of them. V and J calls and clone size come straight from that table; D and trimming were deduced from the DNA. The sample has approximately 360,000 clones, about 90% seen once. The chain joins TRBV7-8 to TRBJ2-1; 9 bases map to TRBD1. Sample: peripheral blood. This TCR was sampled from a man aged 18 to 30 with active or convalescent COVID-19. In nucleotides, the CDR3 is TGTGCCAGCAGCTCGACAGGGGGGCCTGACAATGAGCAGTTCTTC. Residues: CASSSTGGPDNEQFF.